These 32 T cell receptor beta chains originate from one sample sequenced in a study of cytomegalovirus exposure and HLA in healthy donors. The PCR was carried out with 60 Vbeta primers and 13 Jbeta primers. The protocol was immunoSEQ multiplex PCR, while the TCRdb copy is restricted to in-frame clones and leaves out a portion. The sample yields about 190,000 clones, roughly 80% seen once. Input material: PBMCs. The origin of the receptors is a boy under 18 in good health and CMV-seronegative.

This clone occurred a few times. V usage is TRBV2 and J usage is TRBJ2-7; no clear D gene. Germline V gives CDR1 SNHLY, CDR2 FYNNEI. The CDR3 extends over 15 amino acids. The germline V and J ends were trimmed by 3 bases and 3 bases, with 15 bases remaining between them. Written as DNA, the CDR3 is TGTGCCAGCAGTGATATAAGCTCGCCATACTACGAGCAGTACTTC. It yields the protein CASSDISSPYYEQYF.

The rearrangement links TRBV19 to TRBJ2-1; 7 positions agree with TRBD2. The CDR3 length is 15 residues. Germline loops: CDR1 LNHDA, CDR2 SQIVND (reference sequence). V lost 3 bases to trimming and J lost 7 bases; unmatched junction nucleotides: 9. The CDR3 loop is CASSISGGQNNEQFF. CDR3 DNA sequence: TGTGCCAGTAGTATCTCGGGGGGTCAAAATAATGAGCAGTTCTTC.

This chain's CDR3 is CASSLGPLDRGTNEKLFF. The CDR3 coding sequence is TGTGCCAGCAGCTTAGGGCCTTTGGACAGGGGGACTAATGAAAAACTGTTTTTT. This chain joins TRBV7-6 and TRBJ1-4; the match to TRBD1 covers 10 bases. This CDR3 comprises 18 residues. Looked up from germline, CDR1 is SGHVS and CDR2 is FNYEAQ. V dropped 1 base and J dropped 2; count of bases not matched to a gene: 7.

The V gene is TRBV5-8, the J gene TRBJ1-1; TRBD1 is a possible D gene (6 bases). The germline CDR1 and CDR2 sequences are SGHTS and YDEGEE. Trimming took off 4 bases at V and 5 bases at J, with 15 bases between the two ends. The CDR3 length is 14 residues. CDR3 sequence (DNA): TGTGCCAGCAGCGTATTTAGGCAGGGGACTGAAGCTTTCTTT. Translated, it gives CASSVFRQGTEAFF.

The chain has TRBV30 and TRBJ1-1; TRBD1 might be the D (5 bases). Trimming took 4 bases from V and 2 from J, leaving 11 bases between them. The CDR3 consists of 13 residues. Germline V gene sequence: CDR1 GTSNPN, CDR2 SVGIG (reference sequence). The CDR3 loop reads CAWKGRGNTEAFF. As DNA, the CDR3 is TGTGCCTGGAAGGGGCGAGGAAACACTGAAGCTTTCTTT.

This clone was counted only a few times. The chain employs TRBV5-5 and TRBJ1-1; a weak D match, TRBD1 (5 bases). Trimming removed 0 bases from V and 1 base from J, with 10 bases in between. CDR3 length equals 15 residues. The germline V gene encodes CDR1 SGHKS and CDR2 YYEKEE (reference sequence). CDR3 amino acids: CASSLAGRGNTEAFF. The CDR3 DNA reads as TGTGCCAGCAGCTTGGCAGGGCGCGGGAACACTGAAGCTTTCTTT. The full variable domain, with the rest looked up from reference TRBV5-5 and TRBJ1-1, is DAGVTQSPTHLIKTRGQQVTLRCSPISGHKSVSWYQQVLGQGPQFIFQYYEKEERGRGNFPDRFSARQFPNYSSELNVNALLLGDSALYLCASSLAGRGNTEAFFGQGTRLTVV.

This clone appeared once. The rearrangement joins TRBV15 to TRBJ2-7; weak D call: TRBD1 (6 bases). Trimming removed 4 bases from V and 2 bases from J, with 12 bases in between. CDR1 and CDR2 from the germline V gene are LNHNV and YYDKDF (reference sequence). The CDR3 sequence is 14 residues long. The CDR3 here is CATSTYRETYEQYF. In DNA form, the CDR3 reads TGTGCCACCAGCACCTACAGGGAGACCTACGAGCAGTACTTC. The full variable domain, with the rest looked up from reference TRBV15 and TRBJ2-7, is DAMVIQNPRYQVTQFGKPVTLSCSQTLNHNVMYWYQQKSSQAPKLLFHYYDKDFNNEADTPDNFQSRRPNTSFCFLDIRSPGLGDTAMYLCATSTYRETYEQYFGPGTRLTVT.

This clone was seen a single time. V gene TRBV5-6 combines with J gene TRBJ1-1; D gene ambiguous. CDR1 and CDR2 from the germline V gene are SGHDT and YYEEEE. Trimming stripped 7 bases from V and 0 bases from J, with 10 bases between. CDR3 length: 13 residues. CDR3 coding DNA: TGTGCCAGCCTCGACACCTTGAACACTGAAGCTTTCTTT. As protein: CASLDTLNTEAFF.

The chain combines TRBV19 with TRBJ1-3, with D maybe TRBD1 (5 bases). Germline V CDR1 and CDR2: LNHDA, SQIVND (reference sequence). The CDR3 has 15 residues. V shed 3 bases and J shed 0 bases, with 9 bases lying between them. The CDR3 is CASSIDRGSGNTIYF. CDR3 DNA: TGTGCCAGTAGTATTGATAGGGGCTCTGGAAACACCATATATTTT.

The genes are TRBV11-2 and TRBJ1-5; perhaps TRBD1 as D (5 bases). Trimming left V 5 bases short and J 7 bases short, with 18 bases between. Germline CDR1 SGHAT, CDR2 FQNNGV. This CDR3 spans 15 amino acids. The CDR3, as DNA: TGTGCCAGCAGCGCTCTCGGAGGGGCGGGACAGCCCCAGCATTTT. Protein sequence: CASSALGGAGQPQHF.

The J gene is TRBJ1-1, the V gene TRBV19; TRBD1 matches at 7 bases. This CDR3 contains 16 residues. Germline loops: CDR1 LNHDA, CDR2 SQIVND (reference sequence). With 7 bases clipped from V and 2 bases from J, the junction kept 13 bases outside the gene matches. The CDR3: CASTLSRQGRNTEAFF. The CDR3 DNA reads as TGTGCCAGTACCCTATCACGACAGGGTAGAAACACTGAAGCTTTCTTT.

The J gene is TRBJ2-7, the V gene TRBV5-1; D might be TRBD2 (6 bases). Germline V CDR1 and CDR2: SGHRS, YFSETQ. Between the trimmed V and J ends, which lost 2 bases and 2 bases, there was a span of 14 bases. The CDR3 covers 15 residues. In nucleotides, the CDR3 is TGCGCCAGCAGCTTTGGAGGGGAACTCACCTACGAGCAGTACTTC. It is translated as CASSFGGELTYEQYF.

The rearrangement links TRBV6-5 to TRBJ2-5; TRBD2 aligns across 8 bases. This CDR3 spans 14 amino acids. Trimming removed 5 bases from V and 5 bases from J; junction bases left unmatched: 7. In germline, CDR1 is MNHEY, CDR2 SVGAGI. CDR3 region: CASSGRGGRETQYF. CDR3 nucleotides: TGTGCCAGCAGTGGACGGGGGGGCCGGGAGACCCAGTACTTC.

The CDR3 here is CASSQDRELYEQYF. CDR3 sequence (DNA): TGCGCCAGCAGCCAGGACAGGGAGCTCTACGAGCAGTACTTC. The chain employs TRBV4-1 and TRBJ2-7; TRBD1 matches at 8 bases. The CDR3 has 14 residues. The V and J ends lost 3 bases and 3 bases, in that order; junction bases with no gene match: 4. From germline, CDR1 is MGHRA and CDR2 YSYEKL.

The genes are TRBV4-1 and TRBJ2-3; D possibly corresponds to TRBD1 (6 bases). Germline-derived CDR1 and CDR2 are MGHRA and YSYEKL. The CDR3 runs to 16 residues. Trimming took 1 base from V and 5 from J, leaving 16 bases between them. In DNA form, the CDR3 reads TGCGCCAGCAGCCAAGGGCCCCACGACAGGCAAGATACGCAGTATTTT. Its protein product is CASSQGPHDRQDTQYF.

A single count supports this clone. The chain couples TRBV5-6 to TRBJ1-4, with 7 bases identical to TRBD1. Trimming at V came to 1 base and at J to 2 bases, leaving 5 bases not matched to a gene. This CDR3 region has 16 residues. Germline loops: CDR1 SGHDT, CDR2 YYEEEE. The CDR3 reads CASSLRGGGTNEKLFF. Written as DNA, the CDR3 is TGTGCCAGCAGCTTGCGAGGGGGCGGGACTAATGAAAAACTGTTTTTT.

The chain couples TRBV16 to TRBJ1-6; 9 nucleotides agree with TRBD1. The CDR3 is 14 amino acids. J lost 10 bases, V lost 3 bases, and 4 bases had no gene match. CDR1 is KGHSY, CDR2 FQNENV, per germline. The CDR3 coding sequence is TGTGCCAGCAGCCAGTACAGGGGGCTGTCACCCCTCCACTTT. It translates to CASSQYRGLSPLHF.

The chain joins TRBV18 to TRBJ2-5; 7 bases align to TRBD1. The V segment lost 4 bases and the J segment 1 base; nucleotides outside the gene matches: 3. The CDR3 has 14 amino acids. Germline CDR1 is KGHSH and CDR2 is LQKENI. CDR3 protein: CASSQGATQETQYF. CDR3 bases: TGTGCCAGCTCACAGGGGGCCACCCAAGAGACCCAGTACTTC.

A single count supports this clone. This chain uses TRBV5-6 with TRBJ1-1, with no clear D. CDR3 length: 13 amino acids. Germline V gives CDR1 SGHDT, CDR2 YYEEEE. V was clipped by 0 bases and J by 7 bases, with 10 bases between them. CDR3 bases: TGTGCCAGCAGCTTGGGATCAGGTTATGAAGCTTTCTTT. This encodes CASSLGSGYEAFF.

The V call is TRBV29-1, the J call TRBJ1-1; possible D gene TRBD1, 5 bases. V was trimmed by 0 bases and J by 8 bases, leaving 7 bases between them. Germline CDR1 reads SQVTM; CDR2 reads ANQGSEA. CDR3 size: 11 residues. CDR3 bases: TGCAGCGTTGAAGATGGGGGGGAAGCTTTCTTT. Translation: CSVEDGGEAFF.

V gene TRBV11-3 combines with J gene TRBJ2-7; the D gene is possibly TRBD1 (6 bases). Per the germline V gene, CDR1 is SGHNT and CDR2 is YENEEA. This CDR3 has 13 amino acids. Trimming cost V 4 bases and J 13 bases, with 20 bases left between them. The CDR3 nucleotides are TGTGCCAGCAGCTCACTCATACAGGGATCACCCTACTTC. It specifies CASSSLIQGSPYF.

The rearrangement links TRBV11-3 to TRBJ2-1, with TRBD2 matching 8 bases. This CDR3 contains 16 residues. The germline CDR1 and CDR2 sequences are SGHNT and YENEEA. With 5 bases clipped from V and 0 bases from J, the junction kept 6 bases outside the gene matches. The CDR3, as DNA: TGTGCCAGCAGCCCCCGGGGGGGCATCTCCTACAATGAGCAGTTCTTC. It codes for CASSPRGGISYNEQFF.

The chain carries TRBV5-5 and TRBJ2-5, with TRBD1 matching 10 bases. V lost 4 bases, J lost 4 bases, and 7 bases stayed unmatched. Per germline, CDR1 SGHKS and CDR2 YYEKEE (reference sequence). This CDR3 has 15 residues. The DNA of the CDR3 is TGTGCCAGCAGCGTGCGGGGACAGGGGCTAGAGACCCAGTACTTC. Protein: CASSVRGQGLETQYF.

The chain couples TRBV2 to TRBJ2-2; 16 bases fit TRBD2. Per germline, CDR1 SNHLY and CDR2 FYNNEI. The CDR3 has 21 amino acids. The V segment lost 0 bases and the J segment 5 bases; nucleotides outside the gene matches: 12. CDR3 loop: CASSEALRGLAGGPWTGELFF. CDR3 nucleotides: TGTGCCAGCAGTGAAGCGCTTCGGGGACTAGCGGGGGGGCCGTGGACCGGGGAGCTGTTTTTT.

The chain has TRBV19 and TRBJ1-6; 9 bases are shared with TRBD1. V lost 5 bases, J lost 1 base, and 9 bases stayed unmatched. The CDR3 spans 18 residues. The germline gives CDR1 LNHDA, CDR2 SQIVND (reference sequence). The CDR3 coding sequence is TGTGCCAGTAGTCGAATTGGGACAGGGAAGTCCTATAATTCACCCCTCCACTTT. Its protein product is CASSRIGTGKSYNSPLHF. Full variable domain (missing parts from reference TRBV19 and TRBJ1-6): DGGITQSPKYLFRKEGQNVTLSCEQNLNHDAMYWYRQDPGQGLRLIYYSQIVNDFQKGDIAEGYSVSREKKESFPLTVTSAQKNPTAFYLCASSRIGTGKSYNSPLHFGNGTRLTVT.

The rearrangement links TRBV2 to TRBJ2-7; TRBD2 aligns across 11 bases. The V gene's germline CDR1 is SNHLY and CDR2 FYNNEI. With 3 bases clipped from V and 5 bases from J, the junction kept 12 bases outside the gene matches. This CDR3 contains 17 residues. CDR3 DNA: TGTGCCAGCAGTGACCCCCCGCGGCTAGCGGGAGGACACGAGCAGTACTTC. Its protein is CASSDPPRLAGGHEQYF. Drawing the rest from reference TRBV2 and TRBJ2-7, the complete variable domain is EPEVTQTPSHQVTQMGQEVILRCVPISNHLYFYWYRQILGQKVEFLVSFYNNEISEKSEIFDDQFSVERPDGSNFTLKIRSTKLEDSAMYFCASSDPPRLAGGHEQYFGPGTRLTVT.

This clone came up a few times. This sequence joins TRBV19 and TRBJ1-2; 8 positions agree with TRBD1. The V gene end was trimmed by 5 bases and the J gene end by 4 bases; junction bases not matched to a gene: 6. Germline V gene sequence: CDR1 LNHDA, CDR2 SQIVND (reference sequence). This CDR3 has 14 residues. This chain's CDR3 is CASSPQGASYGYTF. The CDR3 DNA reads TGTGCCAGTAGTCCGCAGGGGGCAAGCTATGGCTACACCTTC.

The CDR3 DNA reads TGCGCCAGCAGCCAAGACACCGGGGTATCAGGACAGCCCCAGCATTTT. It yields the protein CASSQDTGVSGQPQHF. The chain couples TRBV4-1 to TRBJ1-5; no firm D call. The CDR3 consists of 16 residues. Germline V lookup: CDR1 MGHRA, CDR2 YSYEKL. V was pared by 0 bases and J by 7 bases, with 16 bases between.

This chain links TRBV29-1 with TRBJ2-1; possible D gene TRBD1, 5 bases. The germline V gene has CDR1 SQVTM and CDR2 ANQGSEA. V lost 1 base and J 5 bases, leaving 9 bases between the germline ends. The CDR3 sequence is 13 residues long. Here the CDR3 reads CSVEGQRDNEQFF. CDR3 coding DNA: TGCAGCGTTGAAGGACAGCGAGACAATGAGCAGTTCTTC.

The chain employs TRBV6-1 and TRBJ2-1; possibly TRBD1 for D (6 bases). The CDR3 extends over 14 amino acids. Germline CDR1 reads MNHNS; CDR2 reads SASEGT. V was trimmed by 0 bases and J by 4 bases, leaving 7 bases between them. The CDR3 spells CASSEAGTYNEQFF. The DNA of the CDR3 is TGTGCCAGCAGTGAAGCCGGGACATACAATGAGCAGTTCTTC.

This chain connects TRBV6-6 to TRBJ1-6, with TRBD1 matching 7 bases. The CDR3 totals 16 residues. V trimming: 4 bases; J trimming: 9 bases; junction bases outside the gene matches: 12. Germline V gene lookup returns CDR1 MNHNY and CDR2 SVGAGI (reference sequence). As DNA, the CDR3 is TGTGCCAGCAGTTTCTCTCGACAGGGTTCGAGTTCACCCCTCCACTTT. It translates to CASSFSRQGSSSPLHF.

The chain couples TRBV5-1 to TRBJ1-6, with 10 bases matching TRBD1. With V trimmed by 2 bases and J by 14 bases, 4 bases remained unmatched. This CDR3 is built from 13 residues. Germline loops: CDR1 SGHRS, CDR2 YFSETQ. The CDR3 loop is CASSLGTGVSLHF. CDR3 DNA sequence: TGCGCCAGCAGCTTAGGGACAGGGGTTTCCCTCCACTTT.